This entry lists 10 T cell receptor beta chains sequenced from one sample in a study of response to subunit inactivated influenza vaccine. TCRdb fed the RT-PCR reads into MiXCR, producing one record per CDR3 protein. Of 280,000 or so distinct CDR3 sequences in the sample, 21% were seen once. The sample consisted of PBMCs from blood, taken roughly 20 months after vaccination. These receptors all stem from a man between 50 and 69 years old who received an inactivated influenza vaccine.

This sequence joins TRBV6-1 and TRBJ2-7, with a possible D match to TRBD2 (5 bases). This CDR3 region has 14 residues. V was pared by 7 bases and J by 3 bases, with 16 bases between. Germline V lookup: CDR1 MNHNS, CDR2 SASEGT. The CDR3 DNA follows: TGTGCCAGCATCGTAGAAGGAGGAAGCTACGAGCAGTACTTC. Translating gives CASIVEGGSYEQYF.

In its sample, this clonotype was seen a few times. The gene calls are TRBV7-9 and TRBJ2-3; the match to TRBD1 covers 7 bases. The V segment lost 6 bases and the J segment 6 bases; nucleotides outside the gene matches: 9. Germline V lookup: CDR1 SEHNR, CDR2 FQNEAQ (reference sequence). The CDR3 is made up of 14 amino acids. The CDR3 here is CASRSKGGFDTQYF. In nucleotides, the CDR3 is TGTGCCAGCAGATCGAAAGGGGGCTTCGATACGCAGTATTTT.

The CDR3: CASSQPNFVAGDDTGELFF. CDR3 nucleotide sequence: TGCGCCAGCAGCCAACCCAACTTCGTAGCGGGAGACGACACCGGGGAGCTGTTTTTT. The J gene is TRBJ2-2, the V gene TRBV4-3, with 9 bases matching TRBD2. Germline CDR1 and CDR2: LGHNA and YSLEER. This CDR3 has 19 amino acids. V was pared by 2 bases and J by 3 bases, with 13 bases of the junction left unmatched.

The rearrangement links TRBV4-1 to TRBJ2-7, with 12 bases that match TRBD1. CDR1 MGHRA and CDR2 YSYEKL come from the germline V gene. The CDR3 contains 17 residues. The junction had 5 bases not matched to a gene; V was cut back by 0 bases and J by 2 bases. The CDR3 DNA sequence: TGCGCCAGCAGCCAAGATAGGGGGGACAGGGGGCCCTACGAGCAGTACTTC. Its protein product is CASSQDRGDRGPYEQYF.

This rearrangement joins TRBV29-1 to TRBJ1-1, with D possibly matching TRBD1 (5 bases). The germline V gene encodes CDR1 SQVTM and CDR2 ANQGSEA. This CDR3 region has 13 residues. V was clipped by 4 bases and J by 5 bases, with 14 bases between them. The CDR3 sequence: CSVAGSSGTEAFF. As DNA, the CDR3 is TGCAGCGTTGCAGGGTCTTCGGGAACTGAAGCTTTCTTT. Combining the CDR3 with reference TRBV29-1 and TRBJ1-1 gives the whole variable domain SAVISQKPSRDICQRGTSLTIQCQVDSQVTMMFWYRQQPGQSLTLIATANQGSEATYESGFVIDKFPISRPNLTFSTLTVSNMSPEDSSIYLCSVAGSSGTEAFFGQGTRLTVV.

The CDR3 sequence: CASSSGQLSNQPQHF. The CDR3 DNA is TGTGCCAGCAGTTCGGGACAGCTTAGCAATCAGCCCCAGCATTTT. J is TRBJ1-5 and V is TRBV12-3 or TRBV12-4; TRBD1 matches 7 bases. CDR3 length: 15 residues. The V segment lost 4 bases and the J segment 0 bases; nucleotides outside the gene matches: 3.

A few counts support this clonotype. The genes are TRBV5-1 and TRBJ2-7; no clear D gene. There are 11 residues in the CDR3. V lost 4 bases to trimming and J lost 6 bases, with 8 bases between them. CDR1 and CDR2 (germline): SGHRS, YFSETQ. CDR3: CASSPLAEQYF. CDR3 in DNA: TGCGCCAGCAGCCCCCTGGCCGAGCAGTACTTC.

The chain has TRBV11-2 and TRBJ2-5; D gene uncertain. V was cut by 3 bases and J by 7 bases, with 18 bases left in between. The CDR3 is 15 residues long. Per the germline V gene, CDR1 is SGHAT and CDR2 is FQNNGV. The CDR3 coding sequence is TGTGCCAGCAGCTTGGATCAGGATTTCTGGGGGACCCAGTACTTC. Amino acid sequence: CASSLDQDFWGTQYF.

Many counts were recorded for this clonotype. The genes are TRBV6-5 and TRBJ1-1; D not certain. CDR3 length: 11 amino acids. The germline V gene encodes CDR1 MNHEY and CDR2 SVGAGI. The V gene lost 6 bases and the J gene lost 2 bases, with 4 bases spanning the gap. CDR3 DNA: TGTGCCAGCAGATCTAACACTGAAGCTTTCTTT. It specifies CASRSNTEAFF.

This clonotype was picked up a small number of times. The chain has TRBV7-9 and TRBJ1-5, with a weak D call TRBD1 (6 bases). This CDR3 spans 16 amino acids. V dropped 5 bases and J dropped 3 bases, with 17 bases sitting between them. In germline, CDR1 is SEHNR, CDR2 FQNEAQ (reference sequence). The CDR3 nucleotides are TGTGCCAGCAGCCGGGAAACACAGGGTTTCAATCAGCCCCAGCATTTT. Translation: CASSRETQGFNQPQHF.